Presented here are 21 T cell receptor beta chains from one specimen sequenced in a study of prognosis after radiotherapy for stage I lung cancer. With two-round multiplex PCR, TCR beta CDR3 sequences were amplified from genomic DNA. It was primers specific to each TRBV and TRBJ gene that first-round PCR used. A single record per CDR3 protein comes from TCRdb applying MiXCR to the multiplex PCR reads. This sample carries 20,000 to 25,000 distinct CDR3 sequences, about 40% of them seen once, and the ten largest clones take roughly three fifths. This sample comprised PBMCs, obtained before or after stereotactic body radiation therapy (not recorded which). The receptors shown here come from a donor aged 50 or older with non-small cell lung cancer.

This clonotype occurred many times. The J gene is TRBJ2-3, the V gene TRBV20-1; D not resolved. With 7 bases removed from V and 4 bases from J, the gap between germline ends came to 21 bases. From germline, CDR1 is DFQATT and CDR2 SNEGSKA (reference sequence). The CDR3 is 15 amino acids. The chain's CDR3 is CSVPPISTRADTQYF. CDR3 bases: TGCAGTGTCCCGCCGATATCCACTCGGGCAGATACGCAGTATTTT.

This chain connects TRBV27 to TRBJ1-1; 11 bases line up with TRBD1. This CDR3 comprises 15 residues. The germline CDR1 and CDR2 sequences are MNHEY and SMNVEV (reference sequence). Trimming took 4 bases from V and 10 from J; bases not matched to a gene: 11. This CDR3 is CASSSPGQGGGRAFF. CDR3 nucleotides: TGTGCCAGCAGTTCCCCGGGACAGGGGGGGGGCCGAGCTTTCTTT.

This clonotype showed up many times. The J gene is TRBJ2-7, the V gene TRBV14, with D unclear. V lost 4 bases, J lost 5 bases, and 18 bases lay in between. Germline CDR1 reads SGHDN; CDR2 reads FVKESK. The CDR3 spans 15 residues. As DNA, the CDR3 is TGTGCCAGCAGCCCACTTGGGCAGCTTGGCCACGAGCAGTACTTC. It encodes CASSPLGQLGHEQYF.

This clonotype has a count of ten or more. The chain recombines TRBV5-1 with TRBJ2-5, with 8 bases lining up with TRBD1. Looked up from germline, CDR1 is SGHRS and CDR2 is YFSETQ. J was trimmed by 4 bases and V by 2 bases; bases with no gene match: 4. This CDR3 region has 14 residues. The CDR3 region is CASSFTQGGETQYF. Written as DNA, the CDR3 is TGCGCCAGCAGCTTCACACAGGGGGGAGAGACCCAGTACTTC.

The rearrangement uses TRBV7-2 and TRBJ1-2; tentative D call: TRBD1 (6 bases). Germline CDR1 is SGHTA and CDR2 is FQGNSA. V shed 5 bases and J shed 11 bases, with 18 bases lying between them. The CDR3 contains 13 residues. The CDR3 spells CASSTGGSYGYTF. The CDR3 coding sequence is TGTGCCAGCAGCACGGGGGGCTCATACGGATACACCTTC. The whole variable domain, remainder taken from reference TRBV7-2 and TRBJ1-2, is GAGVSQSPSNKVTEKGKDVELRCDPISGHTALYWYRQSLGQGLEFLIYFQGNSAPDKSGLPSDRFSAERTGGSVSTLTIQRTQQEDSAVYLCASSTGGSYGYTFGSGTRLTVV.

This clonotype is termed hyperexpanded. CDR3 nucleotide sequence: TGCGCCAGCAGTCACAGGTTCATACGGTCACCCCTCCACTTT. Residues: CASSHRFIRSPLHF. This rearrangement joins TRBV4-3 to TRBJ1-6; the D gene is possibly TRBD1 (5 bases). Deletions cut 6 bases from V and 10 bases from J, with 16 bases between. CDR3 size: 14 residues. CDR1 and CDR2 (germline): LGHNA, YSLEER.

This clonotype has only one observation. A far larger clone is a single base away, which makes a read error likely. The chain uses TRBV12-3 or TRBV12-4 and TRBJ2-5; TRBD2 aligns across 11 bases. The DNA end is a closer match to TRBJ2-1, so the J assignment may be wrong. This CDR3 region has 14 residues. Here the CDR3 reads CASILAGGGDEQFF. In DNA, the CDR3 is TGTGCCAGCATCCTAGCGGGAGGTGGGGATGAGCAGTTCTTC.

This clonotype has at least ten counts. The chain recombines TRBV12-3 or TRBV12-4 with TRBJ2-1, with TRBD2 identical over 7 bases. There are 16 residues in the CDR3. The V segment lost 0 bases and the J segment 4 bases; nucleotides outside the gene matches: 6. In DNA, the CDR3 is TGTGCCAGCAGTTTAGCCCCCCGGGGGGTTTACAATGAGCAGTTCTTC. Translating it yields CASSLAPRGVYNEQFF.

In this sample, this clonotype turned up once. The chain combines TRBV12-3 or TRBV12-4 with TRBJ1-2, with a tentative D call TRBD1 (6 bases). The CDR3 contains 14 residues. Trimming shortened V by 4 bases and J by 3 bases, and 12 bases separated the two germline ends. This CDR3 reads CASSSGVNDYGYTF. Written as DNA, the CDR3 is TGTGCCAGCAGTTCAGGGGTCAATGACTATGGCTACACCTTC.

This clonotype has a count of ten or more. The J gene is TRBJ2-3, the V gene TRBV27, with 8 bases fitting TRBD1. The germline V gene encodes CDR1 MNHEY and CDR2 SMNVEV (reference sequence). Germline trimming cut 6 bases from V and 4 bases from J; bases unmatched to any gene: 6. CDR3 length: 14 amino acids. The chain's CDR3 is CASRPQGASDTQYF. CDR3 in DNA: TGTGCCAGCAGACCTCAGGGGGCGTCAGATACGCAGTATTTT.

J is TRBJ2-7 and V is TRBV2, with D possibly TRBD2 on 5 matching bases. Trimming cost V 7 bases and J 2 bases, with 9 bases left between them. The CDR3 has 12 amino acids. CDR1 and CDR2 (germline): SNHLY, FYNNEI. CDR3 nucleotides: TGTGCCAGCAAGGGAGATGCCTACGAGCAGTACTTC. Protein: CASKGDAYEQYF.

At least ten counts were recorded for this clonotype. V and J are TRBV20-1 and TRBJ2-1, with TRBD2 as a possible D gene (6 bases). Trimming removed 5 bases at V and 1 base at J, with 21 bases between. CDR1 and CDR2 (germline): DFQATT, SNEGSKA (reference sequence). The CDR3 has 17 residues. The CDR3 protein is CSAEPGATGRSYNEQFF. The CDR3 DNA reads as TGCAGTGCTGAACCGGGAGCCACGGGTAGGTCCTACAATGAGCAGTTCTTC.

In this sample, this clonotype turned up many times. A much more abundant neighbour one base away suggests this may be a read error. The CDR3 end shows no conserved phenylalanine or tryptophan, and so a read error is likely. This sequence joins TRBV19 and TRBJ1-1; 8 nucleotides line up with TRBD1. The CDR3 runs 17 residues. Germline CDR1 reads LNHDA; CDR2 reads SQIVND (reference sequence). The V segment lost 1 base and the J segment 1 base; nucleotides outside the gene matches: 8. CDR3 loop: CASSIGTGLVGNTEAFL. The CDR3 DNA sequence: TGTGCCAGTAGTATAGGGACAGGGTTAGTCGGGAACACTGAAGCTTTCCTT.

This clonotype has a handful of counts. V gene TRBV20-1 combines with J gene TRBJ1-4; D gene ambiguous. Germline-derived CDR1 and CDR2 are DFQATT and SNEGSKA (reference sequence). This CDR3 has 13 residues. V lost 4 bases and J lost 3, with 9 bases in between. DNA for the CDR3: TGCAGTGCTACCGGCGGAGCTAATGAAAAACTGTTTTTT. The encoded protein is CSATGGANEKLFF.

This clonotype was counted many times. CDR3 nucleotides: TGTGCCAGCAGTCCACCCCAGTGGGGGGAAACTAATGAAAAACTGTTTTTT. Its translation: CASSPPQWGETNEKLFF. The chain uses TRBV28 and TRBJ1-4; possibly TRBD1 for D (5 bases). CDR1 MDHEN and CDR2 SYDVKM come from the germline V gene. V lost 5 bases to trimming and J lost 1 base, with 17 bases between them. The CDR3 runs to 17 residues.

The table lists this clonotype with many counts. The chain carries TRBV6-1 and TRBJ2-3, with unresolved D. V was shortened by 3 bases and J by 0 bases, with 10 bases between the two germline ends. Germline assignment: CDR1 MNHNS and CDR2 SASEGT. CDR3 length: 15 residues. The CDR3 here is CASSDRDTSTDTQYF. The CDR3, as DNA: TGTGCCAGCAGTGATCGAGACACTAGCACAGATACGCAGTATTTT.

In this sample, this clonotype turned up many times. The chain joins TRBV10-3 to TRBJ2-7, with TRBD1 matching over 9 bases. This CDR3 spans 12 amino acids. V gave up 11 bases and J gave up 3 bases; unmatched junction bases: 5. Germline V lookup: CDR1 ENHRY, CDR2 SYGVKD. CDR3 in amino acids: CAVRQGVYEQYF. Written as DNA, the CDR3 is TGTGCCGTTCGACAGGGGGTCTACGAGCAGTACTTC.

The V call is TRBV12-3 or TRBV12-4, the J call TRBJ1-1; 7 positions agree with TRBD1. The CDR3 length is 13 residues. The V and J ends lost 5 bases and 5 bases, in that order; junction bases with no gene match: 5. CDR3 DNA: TGTGCCAGCAGTCAGACAGGGAGGACTGAAGCTTTCTTT. Amino acids: CASSQTGRTEAFF.

This sequence joins TRBV12-3 or TRBV12-4 and TRBJ1-5; a possible D gene is TRBD1 (6 bases). The V end was cut by 3 bases, the J end by 4 bases, with 13 bases between. The CDR3 is 15 amino acids. CDR3 sequence reads: CASSFGAQGNQPQHF. In DNA form, the CDR3 reads TGTGCCAGCAGTTTCGGAGCGCAGGGGAATCAGCCCCAGCATTTT.

This clonotype was seen ten or more times. The chain has TRBV28 and TRBJ1-6; TRBD1 agrees at 10 bases. The J segment lost 7 bases and the V segment lost 8 bases, leaving 8 bases of the junction unmatched. Germline V gene sequence: CDR1 MDHEN, CDR2 SYDVKM. The CDR3 has 15 amino acids. CDR3 region: CASPSGTGANSPLHF. The CDR3 coding sequence is TGTGCCAGCCCCTCCGGGACAGGGGCGAATTCACCCCTCCACTTT. The variable domain in full, completed from reference TRBV28 and TRBJ1-6, reads DVKVTQSSRYLVKRTGEKVFLECVQDMDHENMFWYRQDPGLGLRLIYFSYDVKMKEKGDIPEGYSVSREKKERFSLILESASTNQTSMYLCASPSGTGANSPLHFGNGTRLTVT.

In its sample, this clonotype was seen many times. The chain uses TRBV27 and TRBJ2-7; 8 nucleotides agree with TRBD1. This CDR3 is 15 amino acids long. Trimming removed 7 bases from V and 3 bases from J; junction bases left unmatched: 11. Germline CDR1 reads MNHEY; CDR2 reads SMNVEV (reference sequence). The CDR3 sequence: CASKWTGRDYYEQYF. CDR3 DNA: TGTGCCAGCAAGTGGACAGGGCGCGACTACTACGAGCAGTACTTC.